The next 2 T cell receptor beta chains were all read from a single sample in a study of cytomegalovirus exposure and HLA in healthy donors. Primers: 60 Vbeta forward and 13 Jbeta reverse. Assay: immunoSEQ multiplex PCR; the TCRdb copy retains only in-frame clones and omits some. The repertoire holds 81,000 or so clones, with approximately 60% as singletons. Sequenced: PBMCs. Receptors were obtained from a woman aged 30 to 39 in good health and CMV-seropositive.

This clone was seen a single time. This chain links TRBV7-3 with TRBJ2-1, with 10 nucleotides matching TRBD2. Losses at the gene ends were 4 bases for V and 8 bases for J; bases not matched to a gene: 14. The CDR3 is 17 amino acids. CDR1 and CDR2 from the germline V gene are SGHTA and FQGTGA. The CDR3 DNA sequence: TGTGCCAGCAGCTCATTAGCGGGGGGCTATACAAAGGATGAGCAGTTCTTC. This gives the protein CASSSLAGGYTKDEQFF.

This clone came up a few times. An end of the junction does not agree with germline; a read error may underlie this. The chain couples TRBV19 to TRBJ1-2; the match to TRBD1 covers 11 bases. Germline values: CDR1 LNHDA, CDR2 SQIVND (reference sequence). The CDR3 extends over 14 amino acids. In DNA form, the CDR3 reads TGTGCCAGTAGTAAGGACAGGGGGCTGGCTGGCTACCCCTTC. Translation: CASSKDRGLAGYPF.